This T cell receptor (beta chain) stems from a study of OX40 agonist ivuxolimab in advanced cancers. At the level of the whole study: Ivuxolimab was an agonistic, fully human IgG2 monoclonal antibody directed against OX40 (CD134), a costimulatory receptor. Intravenous ivuxolimab was administered to patients every 2 weeks at six dose levels: 0.01, 0.1, 0.3, 1.5, 3 and 10 mg/kg. Of the roughly 50 dose-escalation patients, hepatocellular carcinoma was present in roughly 19, melanoma in around 15, renal cell carcinoma in 9 and head and neck cancer in 9. In the dose-escalation cohort, approximately 82% of patients were male, and the mean age was around 60 years with a range of roughly 20 to 85. Patients were allowed to have had prior anti-PD-1, anti-PD-L1 or anti-CTLA-4 therapy, and around 40% of the dose-escalation patients had previously received checkpoint inhibitors. Partial responses occurred in three dose-escalation patients: two with cutaneous melanoma and one with hepatocellular carcinoma. Peripheral TCRbeta sequencing was intended to test whether TCR sequence diversity was altered and clonal T-cell expansion was caused by ivuxolimab. The paper covers the monotherapy dose-escalation part of the phase I ivuxolimab trial, which included N of about 56 patients. General study outcomes and caveats: Partial responders in the 0.1-3.0 mg/kg groups had among the lowest normalized peripheral clonal expansion, especially among CD8+ T cells. After ivuxolimab, expanded clones were on average more numerous among CD8+ T cells than among CD4+ T cells. Low levels of normalized T-cell clonal expansion were also seen in some patients who did not respond. Clonal expansion of both CD4+ and CD8+ blood T cells was observed from baseline to week 6 at doses 0.1 to 3.0 mg/kg. The antigen specificity of the clonally expanded peripheral T cells was not determined.

Patients with autoimmune disease history or receiving systemic immunosuppression were excluded from the trial. Peripheral blood for TCR sequencing was drawn from every dose cohort at baseline, at cycle 4 day 1 and at cycle 7 day 1. The samples were drawn from a first-in-human, open-label, multicenter phase I dose-escalation trial of ivuxolimab. Adults with locally advanced or metastatic head and neck squamous cell, hepatocellular, melanoma or renal cell carcinoma were enrolled in the trial. Before TCR sequencing, CD4+ T cells and CD8+ T cells from peripheral blood were sorted into separate populations. To sequence the TCRbeta CDR3 region, genomic DNA was isolated from the sorted cells. TCRbeta CDR3 regions were sequenced using the immunoSEQ Assay. TCRdb took this table from immuneACCESS and kept in-frame rearrangements with V and J called. Such tables lack part of the clones; where checked against another copy, unresolved V genes explain under half of the gap, and the rest is unexplained. This sample is represented by 100,000 to 150,000 clones; 85% to 95% of them were singletons. The biggest ten clones account for approximately 1% of the sample.

In regard to this clone: Which antigen it targets is not known. No much larger clone exists at a distance of one base, and base qualities are not known.

As encoded in the germline V gene, CDR1 is SGHTA while CDR2 is FQGNSA. Unmatched junction bases come to 5, with V trimmed by 4 bases and J by 4 bases. The CDR3 goes from the cysteine to the phenylalanine over 14 residues. Only the CDR3 portion is preserved as DNA: 42 bases, with reading frame beginning at the first base. This TCR derives from an adult with an advanced solid tumor such as melanoma, head and neck, liver or kidney cancer. The V and J genes are TRBV7-2 and TRBJ2-7, with 9 bases in between that match TRBD1. Sequencing used CD4+ or CD8+ T cells sorted from blood, obtained in a trial of the OX40 agonist ivuxolimab. The nucleotide sequence is TGTGCCAGCAGCTCAACAGGGGGCATATACGAGCAGTACTTC. This gives the protein CASSSTGGIYEQYF.